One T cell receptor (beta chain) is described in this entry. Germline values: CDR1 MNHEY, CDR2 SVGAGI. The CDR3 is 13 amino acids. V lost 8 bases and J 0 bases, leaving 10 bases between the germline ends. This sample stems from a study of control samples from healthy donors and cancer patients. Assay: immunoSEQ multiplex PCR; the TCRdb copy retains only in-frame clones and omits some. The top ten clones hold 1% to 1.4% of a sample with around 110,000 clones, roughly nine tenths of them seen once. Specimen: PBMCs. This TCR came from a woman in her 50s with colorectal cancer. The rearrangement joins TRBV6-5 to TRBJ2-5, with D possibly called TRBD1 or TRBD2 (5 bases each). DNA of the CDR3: TGTGCCAGCGAGGGGCCGAACCAAGAGACCCAGTACTTC. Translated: CASEGPNQETQYF.